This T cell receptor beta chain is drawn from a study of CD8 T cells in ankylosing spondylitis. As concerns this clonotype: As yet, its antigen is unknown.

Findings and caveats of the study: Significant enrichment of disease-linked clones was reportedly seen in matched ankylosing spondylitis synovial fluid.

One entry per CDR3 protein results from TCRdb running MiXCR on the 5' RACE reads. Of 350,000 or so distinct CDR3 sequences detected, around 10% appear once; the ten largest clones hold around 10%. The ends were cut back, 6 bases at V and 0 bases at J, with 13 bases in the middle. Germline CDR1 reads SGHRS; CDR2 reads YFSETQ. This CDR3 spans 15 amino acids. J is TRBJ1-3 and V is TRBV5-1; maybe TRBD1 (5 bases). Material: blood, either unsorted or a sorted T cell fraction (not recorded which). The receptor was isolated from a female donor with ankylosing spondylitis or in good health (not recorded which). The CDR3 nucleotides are TGCGCCAGCACCCTCATTGGGGGCTCTGGAAACACCATATATTTT. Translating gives CASTLIGGSGNTIYF.